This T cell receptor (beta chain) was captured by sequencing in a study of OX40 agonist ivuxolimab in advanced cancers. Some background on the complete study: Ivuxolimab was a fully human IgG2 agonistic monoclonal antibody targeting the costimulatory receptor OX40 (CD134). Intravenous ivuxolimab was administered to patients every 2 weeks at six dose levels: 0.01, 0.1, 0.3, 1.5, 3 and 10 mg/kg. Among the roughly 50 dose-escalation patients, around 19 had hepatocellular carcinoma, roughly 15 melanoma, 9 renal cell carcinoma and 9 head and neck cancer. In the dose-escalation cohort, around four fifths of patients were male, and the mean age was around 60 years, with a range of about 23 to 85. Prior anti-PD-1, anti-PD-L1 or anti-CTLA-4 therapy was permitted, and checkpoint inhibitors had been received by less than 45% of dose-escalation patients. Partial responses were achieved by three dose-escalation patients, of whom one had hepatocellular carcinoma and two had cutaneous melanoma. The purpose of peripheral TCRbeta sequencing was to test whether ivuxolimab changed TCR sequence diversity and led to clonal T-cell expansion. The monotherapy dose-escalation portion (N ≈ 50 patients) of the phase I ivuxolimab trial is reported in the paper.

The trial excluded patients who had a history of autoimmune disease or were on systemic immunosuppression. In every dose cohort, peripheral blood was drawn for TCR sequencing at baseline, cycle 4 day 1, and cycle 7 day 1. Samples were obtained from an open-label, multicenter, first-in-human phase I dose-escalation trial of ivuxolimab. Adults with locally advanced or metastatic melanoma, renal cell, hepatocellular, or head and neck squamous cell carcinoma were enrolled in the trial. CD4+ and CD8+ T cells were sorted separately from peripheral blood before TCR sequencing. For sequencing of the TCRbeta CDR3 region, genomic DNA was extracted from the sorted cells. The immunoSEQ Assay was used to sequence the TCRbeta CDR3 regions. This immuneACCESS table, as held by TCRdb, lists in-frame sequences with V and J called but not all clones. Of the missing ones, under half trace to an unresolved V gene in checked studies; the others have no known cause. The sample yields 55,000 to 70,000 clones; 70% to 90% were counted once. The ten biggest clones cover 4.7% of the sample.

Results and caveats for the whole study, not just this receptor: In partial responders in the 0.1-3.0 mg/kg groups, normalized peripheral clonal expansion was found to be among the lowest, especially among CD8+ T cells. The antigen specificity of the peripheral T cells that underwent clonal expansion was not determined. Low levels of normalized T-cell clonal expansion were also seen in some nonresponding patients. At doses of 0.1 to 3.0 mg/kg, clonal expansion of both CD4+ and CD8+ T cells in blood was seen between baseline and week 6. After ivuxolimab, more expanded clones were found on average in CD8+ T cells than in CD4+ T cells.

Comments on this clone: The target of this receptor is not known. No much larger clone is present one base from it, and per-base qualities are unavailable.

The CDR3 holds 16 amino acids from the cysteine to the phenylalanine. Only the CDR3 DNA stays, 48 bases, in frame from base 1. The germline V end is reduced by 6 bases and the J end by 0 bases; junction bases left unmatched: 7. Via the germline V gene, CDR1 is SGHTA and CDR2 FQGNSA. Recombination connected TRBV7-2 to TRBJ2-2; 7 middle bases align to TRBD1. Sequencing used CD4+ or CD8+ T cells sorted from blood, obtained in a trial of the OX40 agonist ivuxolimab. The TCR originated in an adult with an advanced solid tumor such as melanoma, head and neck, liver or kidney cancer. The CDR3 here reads CASSDRDSANTGELFF. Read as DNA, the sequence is TGTGCCAGCAGTGATCGGGACAGCGCGAACACCGGGGAGCTGTTTTTT.